These 24 T cell receptor beta chains were sequenced from one sample in a study of blood T cells in healthy people across ages. Primers used in a second PCR of roughly 6 to 12 cycles were a sample-barcoded 5' primer and a J-beta primer mix. TCRdb reanalysed the 5' RACE reads using MiXCR and keeps one entry per CDR3 protein. The table has about 1.6 million distinct CDR3 sequences, roughly a third seen once. Sequenced material: blood. The receptor set was obtained from a woman aged 25 to 45 in good health.

To note about this clonotype: It may be a read error: a sequence one base away is much more abundant. The rearrangement uses TRBV10-3 and TRBJ2-1, with TRBD1 matching 9 bases. The CDR3 contains 15 residues. The germline V gene encodes CDR1 ENHRY and CDR2 SYGVKD. This CDR3 reads CVITDRDRDWHEQFF. CDR3 DNA sequence: TGTGTCATCACCGACCGGGACAGGGACTGGCATGAGCAGTTCTTC.

In its sample, this clonotype was seen a few times. One end of the junction is discordant with germline, which a read error may explain. The genes are TRBV20-1 and TRBJ2-1; possibly TRBD2 for D (5 bases). This CDR3 is 13 amino acids long. Germline V gene lookup returns CDR1 DFQATT and CDR2 SNEGSKA (reference sequence). CDR3 bases: TGCAGTACTAGAGATACCGGGGTTAATGAGCAGTTCTTC. Translating it yields CSTRDTGVNEQFF.

The J gene is TRBJ2-4, the V gene TRBV3-1; tentatively, D is TRBD2 (6 bases). V lost 0 bases and J 13 bases, leaving 16 bases between the germline ends. Looked up from germline, CDR1 is LGHDT and CDR2 is YNNKEL (reference sequence). The length of the CDR3 is 14 residues. The CDR3 nucleotides read TGTGCCAGCAGCCAAGATCGAGGGACTCTAAAGCAGTACTTC. It is translated as CASSQDRGTLKQYF.

V and J are TRBV2 and TRBJ1-5, with D perhaps matching TRBD1 (5 bases). With 4 bases removed from V and 4 bases from J, the gap between germline ends came to 17 bases. CDR3 length: 16 residues. Germline V gene data show CDR1 as SNHLY and CDR2 as FYNNEI. The CDR3 coding sequence is TGTGCCAGCAGTGGGGGCCAGGGAATCGAAAATCAGCCCCAGCATTTT. Translated: CASSGGQGIENQPQHF.

The chain has TRBV20-1 and TRBJ1-2; possible D gene TRBD1, 5 bases. This CDR3 comprises 13 residues. The V gene lost 5 bases and the J gene lost 3 bases, with 13 bases spanning the gap. CDR1 and CDR2 (germline): DFQATT, SNEGSKA (reference sequence). The CDR3 DNA follows: TGCAGTGCTGGAGGGCTAGGGGACTATGGCTACACCTTC. This translates into CSAGGLGDYGYTF.

The chain uses TRBV20-1 and TRBJ2-4; 12 nucleotides line up with TRBD1. Germline CDR1 is DFQATT and CDR2 is SNEGSKA (reference sequence). The CDR3 extends over 17 amino acids. V gave up 1 base and J gave up 13 bases; unmatched junction bases: 17. CDR3 sequence reads: CSARATPGGQGAGEQYF. The DNA for the CDR3 is TGCAGTGCTAGAGCTACCCCCGGGGGACAGGGGGCGGGGGAGCAGTACTTC.

This clonotype was observed a few times. The chain carries TRBV30 and TRBJ2-2; perhaps TRBD1 as D (5 bases). Germline CDR1 reads GTSNPN; CDR2 reads SVGIG (reference sequence). This CDR3 has 14 residues. Between the trimmed V and J ends, which lost 7 bases and 1 base, there was a span of 13 bases. The CDR3 loop is CALPTAENTGELFF. The CDR3 nucleotides are TGTGCCTTACCGACAGCCGAGAACACCGGGGAGCTGTTTTTT. Full variable domain (remainder filled in from reference TRBV30 and TRBJ2-2): SQTIHQWPATLVQPVGSPLSLECTVEGTSNPNLYWYRQAAGRGLQLLFYSVGIGQISSEVPQNLSASRPQDRQFILSSKKLLLSDSGFYLCALPTAENTGELFFGEGSRLTVL.

The chain is built from TRBV28 and TRBJ2-5; 7 bases align to TRBD1. The CDR3 loop spans 14 amino acids. V lost 6 bases to trimming and J lost 5 bases; unmatched junction nucleotides: 9. Germline V gene lookup returns CDR1 MDHEN and CDR2 SYDVKM. CDR3 coding DNA: TGTGCCAGCAGAAATAGGGACAGCTGGGAGACCCAGTACTTC. Its translation is CASRNRDSWETQYF.

The chain recombines TRBV20-1 with TRBJ2-7; D is possibly TRBD2 (6 bases). Germline CDR1 reads DFQATT; CDR2 reads SNEGSKA (reference sequence). The CDR3 totals 16 residues. Trimming took off 5 bases at V and 3 bases at J, with 23 bases between the two ends. The CDR3 protein is CSAGPGAPGVIYEQYF. DNA of the CDR3: TGCAGTGCTGGACCCGGGGCGCCGGGGGTGATCTACGAGCAGTACTTC.

A word on this clonotype: It may be a read error: a sequence one base away is much more abundant. The rearrangement uses TRBV13 and TRBJ2-1, with no clear D. CDR1 and CDR2 (germline): PRHDT, FYEKMQ (reference sequence). This CDR3 spans 12 amino acids. CDR3 residues: CAGSWGLGEQFF. The CDR3 DNA reads as TGTGCCGGCAGCTGGGGTTTAGGCGAGCAGTTCTTC.

The chain couples TRBV30 to TRBJ1-6; TRBD1 matches at 8 bases. In germline, CDR1 is GTSNPN, CDR2 SVGIG (reference sequence). CDR3 length: 15 residues. V trimming: 2 bases; J trimming: 11 bases; junction bases outside the gene matches: 11. The CDR3 protein is CAWSTPDREVPPLHF. CDR3 bases: TGTGCCTGGAGTACCCCGGACAGGGAGGTTCCACCCCTCCACTTT.

The chain has TRBV13 and TRBJ2-7, with 9 bases that match TRBD2. Germline lookup yields CDR1 PRHDT and CDR2 FYEKMQ (reference sequence). The CDR3 sequence is 12 residues long. The V and J ends lost 8 bases and 7 bases, in that order; junction bases with no gene match: 6. CDR3 sequence (DNA): TGTGCCAGCGGCGGGGGGGCGGAAGAGCAGTACTTC. Its translation: CASGGGAEEQYF. Combining the CDR3 with reference TRBV13 and TRBJ2-7 gives the whole variable domain AAGVIQSPRHLIKEKRETATLKCYPIPRHDTVYWYQQGPGQDPQFLISFYEKMQSDKGSIPDRFSAQQFSDYHSELNMSSLELGDSALYFCASGGGAEEQYFGPGTRLTVT.

This clonotype was seen ten or more times. The chain has TRBV5-1 and TRBJ2-1; D is undetermined. V lost 1 base and J lost 6, with 14 bases in between. Looked up from germline, CDR1 is SGHRS and CDR2 is YFSETQ. This CDR3 comprises 15 residues. In DNA, the CDR3 is TGCGCCAGCAGCTTGTTGTTCGGTTTCGGCAATGAGCAGTTCTTC. Translated, it gives CASSLLFGFGNEQFF.

The chain is built from TRBV12-3 or TRBV12-4 and TRBJ2-1; D is uncertain. V was shortened by 3 bases and J by 6 bases, with 9 bases between the two germline ends. The CDR3 totals 13 residues. CDR3 in DNA: TGTGCCAGCAGTTTGGGGTCCCCCAATGAGCAGTTCTTC. Residues: CASSLGSPNEQFF.

This clonotype was observed a handful of times. CDR3 amino acids: CATGQGGDQPQHF. CDR3 bases: TGTGCCACAGGCCAGGGGGGAGATCAGCCCCAGCATTTT. This chain uses TRBV10-3 with TRBJ1-5; 7 positions agree with TRBD1. The CDR3 contains 13 residues. After removal of 10 bases from V and 5 bases from J, the junction contained 8 bases not matched to a gene. Germline assignment: CDR1 ENHRY and CDR2 SYGVKD.

This sequence joins TRBV20-1 and TRBJ1-4, with TRBD1 matching 8 bases. The CDR3 runs to 15 residues. Germline CDR1 and CDR2: DFQATT and SNEGSKA (reference sequence). Trimming at V came to 4 bases and at J to 4 bases, leaving 8 bases not matched to a gene. CDR3 nucleotide sequence: TGCAGTGCTAATCACGGGACAGGCTTTAATGAAAAACTGTTTTTT. Amino acid sequence: CSANHGTGFNEKLFF.

This clonotype has more than one count but fewer than ten. This sequence joins TRBV30 and TRBJ2-7, with 8 bases that match TRBD1. CDR1 GTSNPN and CDR2 SVGIG come from the germline V gene (reference sequence). Trimming at V came to 3 bases and at J to 2 bases, leaving 3 bases not matched to a gene. The CDR3 covers 13 residues. CDR3 DNA: TGTGCCTGGAGCCGGGACAGGACCTACGAGCAGTACTTC. Residues: CAWSRDRTYEQYF.

This chain links TRBV7-9 with TRBJ1-2; D is undetermined. Germline V CDR1 and CDR2: SEHNR, FQNEAQ (reference sequence). The CDR3 runs to 14 residues. V was trimmed by 1 base and J by 8 bases, leaving 14 bases between them. The CDR3 sequence: CASSLGEWGGGYTF. As DNA, the CDR3 is TGTGCCAGCAGCTTAGGAGAATGGGGAGGCGGCTACACCTTC. Based on the CDR3 plus reference TRBV7-9 and TRBJ1-2, the full variable domain is DTGVSQNPRHKITKRGQNVTFRCDPISEHNRLYWYRQTLGQGPEFLTYFQNEAQLEKSRLLSDRFSAERPKGSFSTLEIQRTEQGDSAMYLCASSLGEWGGGYTFGSGTRLTVV.

The gene calls are TRBV29-1 and TRBJ1-2, with 7 bases that match TRBD1. Trimming at V came to 1 base and at J to 7 bases, leaving 9 bases not matched to a gene. Germline V lookup: CDR1 SQVTM, CDR2 ANQGSEA. The length of the CDR3 is 14 residues. CDR3 nucleotide sequence: TGCAGCGTTGAAGCCTACAGGGGATCGGGTGGCTACACCTTC. This translates into CSVEAYRGSGGYTF.

In its sample, this clonotype was seen a few times. The chain joins TRBV20-1 to TRBJ2-1; the D is unclear. V was trimmed by 0 bases and J by 7 bases, leaving 7 bases between them. The CDR3 has 12 amino acids. Germline CDR1 DFQATT, CDR2 SNEGSKA (reference sequence). This CDR3 is CSARDRFNEQFF. CDR3 sequence (DNA): TGCAGTGCTAGAGATAGGTTTAATGAGCAGTTCTTC.

The chain employs TRBV11-2 and TRBJ2-1; D remains ambiguous. Germline V lookup: CDR1 SGHAT, CDR2 FQNNGV. The CDR3 covers 12 residues. V was pared by 5 bases and J by 8 bases, with 10 bases between. The CDR3 reads CASSIRSYEQFF. The CDR3 DNA follows: TGTGCCAGCAGCATACGGTCGTATGAGCAGTTCTTC.

The rearrangement joins TRBV27 to TRBJ1-6, with TRBD1 identical over 7 bases. The CDR3 sequence is 16 residues long. V trimming: 6 bases; J trimming: 4 bases; junction bases outside the gene matches: 9. Germline V CDR1 and CDR2: MNHEY, SMNVEV (reference sequence). The CDR3 bases are TGTGCCAGCAGCATCCGGGACAGTGCTTATAATTCACCCCTCCACTTT. It translates to CASSIRDSAYNSPLHF.

This clonotype was counted only a few times. The chain has TRBV7-6 and TRBJ1-4; D not resolved. The CDR3 extends over 15 amino acids. The germline V gene encodes CDR1 SGHVS and CDR2 FNYEAQ. V lost 1 base and J 8 bases, leaving 14 bases between the germline ends. CDR3 region: CASSLVSGAGEKLFF. As DNA, the CDR3 is TGTGCCAGCAGCTTAGTGTCTGGAGCGGGGGAAAAACTGTTTTTT.

The CDR3 region has the DNA TGTGCCAGCAGCCAAGCTTTCGAGAGGGCTGGCTACACCTTC. Its translation: CASSQAFERAGYTF. The chain couples TRBV3-1 to TRBJ1-2; no firm D call. The ends were cut back, 1 base at V and 7 bases at J, with 13 bases in the middle. Per germline, CDR1 LGHDT and CDR2 YNNKEL (reference sequence). This CDR3 contains 14 residues.